The present TCR beta chain was sequenced within a study of T cell changes during pregnancy in multiple sclerosis (dated by TCRdb to about 2019). For context, the study as a whole: In women with multiple sclerosis, the researchers looked at how the T cell repertoire shifted as pregnancy progressed.

Details on this clone: Its cognate antigen has yet to be identified. Within one base of it there is no much larger clone, and no base qualities were kept.

After removal of 1 base from V and 2 bases from J, the junction retains 3 bases not matched to a gene. The CDR3 runs 15 residues from the cysteine to the phenylalanine. CDR3 DNA is the only sequence kept; it has 45 bases, read in frame from the first base. As encoded in the germline V gene, CDR1 is SGDLS while CDR2 is YYNGEE. The protocol used for the library was the immunoSEQ multiplex PCR assay. TCRdb obtained this table from immuneACCESS and retained in-frame rearrangements with V and J assigned. These tables miss some clones; where compared with another copy, unresolved V genes account for less than half of the shortfall, and the remainder is unexplained. For this sample there are about 79,000 clones; around 90% appear just once. Jointly, the top ten make up 0.45% to 0.6% of the sample.

The receptor was derived from a female donor with multiple sclerosis, enrolled in a pregnancy study. Recombination joined TRBV9 with TRBJ2-1; the junction holds 7 bases that match TRBD2. The sequenced sample was CD4+ T cells from peripheral blood mononuclear cells, obtained in the second trimester of pregnancy. This receptor has the CDR3 CASSVKTSTYNEQFF. The DNA sequence is TGTGCCAGCAGCGTAAAGACTAGCACCTACAATGAGCAGTTCTTC.